This T cell receptor beta chain stems from a study of blood T cell repertoires in COVID-19. At the level of the study: Specimens from acute and convalescent COVID-19 originated in the United States, Italy and Spain. From T cells, B-cell-depleted T cells, or PBMCs came the material, which was cDNA or gDNA.

This clone has only a few counts. This CDR3 has 16 residues. The V segment lost 5 bases and the J segment 2 bases; nucleotides outside the gene matches: 6. Germline CDR1 SGHVS, CDR2 FNYEAQ. How the authors handled the data: Reference gene primer amplification gave estimated nucleated cell counts. Profiled with immunoSEQ multiplex PCR; TCRdb holds only in-frame clones, not every one. V and J calls and clone size are given by that table; D and trimming were obtained from the DNA. The sample holds about 44,000 clones; approximately 77% are singletons and the top ten take about 4%. Source material: peripheral blood. This sequence originates from a woman in her 70s with acute or convalescent COVID-19. This chain links TRBV7-6 with TRBJ1-3; TRBD1 matches 10 bases. DNA for the CDR3: TGTGCCAGCAGCGCAACCGGGACAGGGGCTGGAAACACCATATATTTT. Translation gives CASSATGTGAGNTIYF.